This TCR beta chain came from a study of T cell responses to AZD1222 COVID-19 vaccine. Study in general: Some second doses came at about 4 weeks and others at about 12 weeks; these were pooled.

Points on this clone: Its specificity is unknown.

Clones were sequenced by immunoSEQ multiplex PCR, and TCRdb holds only the in-frame ones, with some missing. The sample has about 92,000 clones, 70% to 90% seen once. Findings and limits, study-wide: Recipients of AZD1222 seropositive at baseline numbered only 5 to 7. The breadth and depth of Spike-specific TCRs increased once two AZD1222 doses had been given. Donors were mostly white British, more females; clonal diversity possibly underestimated.

CDR3 size: 14 residues. Germline CDR1 and CDR2: SGHRS and YFSETQ. Trimming cost V 4 bases and J 4 bases, with 14 bases left between them. Sequencing used peripheral blood, obtained on day 0 of AZD1222 vaccination. The clonotype originates from an adult in good health. The V and J genes are TRBV5-1 and TRBJ2-5, with D maybe TRBD2 (5 bases). This CDR3 reads CASSRSGSRETQYF. CDR3 bases: TGCGCCAGCAGCCGATCGGGGTCCCGAGAGACCCAGTACTTC.